The entry below gives a single T cell receptor (beta chain) sequence along with its context. Its specificity is not known. PCR used 60 Vbeta primers and 13 Jbeta primers. Original data processing: Approximately 12 million of some 80 million unique TCR beta chains were shared, per a later count. Clones were read by immunoSEQ multiplex PCR, and TCRdb kept only the in-frame ones, dropping some. The DNA gave D and trimming, while V, J and clone size come from that table. The repertoire table contains around 200,000 clones. Germline V CDR1 and CDR2: LNHNV, YYDKDF (reference sequence). Unmatched junction bases numbered 8, after V lost 5 bases and J lost 4 bases. This CDR3 region has 15 residues. These data originate in a study of cytomegalovirus exposure and HLA in healthy donors. Study-wide findings and caveats: CMV antigen specificity was confirmed in vitro for three CMV-associated chains. What a later analysis reportedly showed was that an Asian-associated ancestry cluster had fewer N-insertions than the approximately 700-donor mean. Earlier analysis looked at TCR beta V segments, and most were productive about 87% or about 30% of the time.

This TCR came from a girl aged 2-10 years in good health and CMV-seropositive. The rearrangement joins TRBV15 to TRBJ2-5, with 9 bases identical to TRBD2. Sequenced input: PBMCs. The CDR3 sequence: CATSEMSGGTETQYF. CDR3 nucleotide sequence: TGTGCCACCAGCGAGATGAGCGGGGGGACAGAGACCCAGTACTTC.